The 12 T cell receptor beta chains presented below share a single source sample, sequenced in a study of T-cell memory formation after mild COVID-19. TCRdb re-derived calls from the 5' RACE reads in MiXCR, one entry per CDR3 protein. The repertoire holds some 270,000 distinct CDR3 sequences, with 15% as singletons. Sequences were obtained from PBMCs or a T cell subset sorted from them (not recorded which). Source of these receptors: an adult woman who had mild COVID-19 (a few samples of this study predate the infection). Cell type and time point are not known.

The CDR3 DNA reads TGCGCCAGCGCACAAGCGGGGACAGGAGACTACGAGCAGTACTTC. As protein: CASAQAGTGDYEQYF. The chain recombines TRBV5-1 with TRBJ2-7; possible D gene TRBD1, 8 bases. The germline CDR1 and CDR2 sequences are SGHRS and YFSETQ. This CDR3 has 15 residues. The V gene lost 7 bases and the J gene lost 3 bases, with 20 bases spanning the gap.

This clonotype has only a few counts. The chain has TRBV6-5 and TRBJ1-2, with TRBD1 matching over 7 bases. Germline V gene data show CDR1 as MNHEY and CDR2 as SVGAGI. The CDR3 extends over 13 amino acids. The J segment lost 4 bases and the V segment lost 6 bases, leaving 5 bases of the junction unmatched. CDR3 nucleotide sequence: TGTGCCAGCAGACTATCAGGGGGCTATGGCTACACCTTC. It encodes CASRLSGGYGYTF.

CDR3 amino acids: CASSPGRNSPLHF. In DNA, the CDR3 is TGTGCCAGCAGTCCGGGACGAAATTCACCCCTCCACTTT. This sequence joins TRBV2 and TRBJ1-6; possibly TRBD1 for D (5 bases). V dropped 5 bases and J dropped 7 bases, with 9 bases sitting between them. Per germline, CDR1 SNHLY and CDR2 FYNNEI. This CDR3 is 13 amino acids long.

This clonotype was counted ten times or more. This sequence joins TRBV5-1 and TRBJ2-1; TRBD2 matches at 7 bases. J gave up 3 bases and V 1 base, and 7 bases lay outside the gene matches. Germline CDR1 is SGHRS and CDR2 is YFSETQ. The CDR3 loop spans 16 amino acids. The CDR3 DNA sequence: TGCGCCAGCAGCTTGCCTCTAACTAGCGACTACAATGAGCAGTTCTTC. It translates to CASSLPLTSDYNEQFF.

The gene calls are TRBV29-1 and TRBJ2-7; 13 bases are shared with TRBD2. V shed 6 bases, J shed 3 bases, and the junction held 5 bases outside the gene matches. This CDR3 spans 14 amino acids. Germline loops: CDR1 SQVTM, CDR2 ANQGSEA. The CDR3 spells CSVALAGGGYEQYF. CDR3 bases: TGCAGCGTAGCACTAGCGGGAGGGGGCTACGAGCAGTACTTC.

The chain employs TRBV25-1 and TRBJ2-7; D ambiguous. CDR1 MGHDK and CDR2 SYGVNS come from the germline V gene. Deletions cut 4 bases from V and 2 bases from J, with 18 bases between. This CDR3 is built from 16 residues. CDR3 nucleotides: TGTGCCAGCAGTGCTTATAACAAGGCCAAGGCCTACGAGCAGTACTTC. Its protein product is CASSAYNKAKAYEQYF.

This clonotype was picked up a small number of times. The chain joins TRBV5-4 to TRBJ2-1; 8 positions match TRBD2. The CDR3 has 15 residues. J lost 5 bases, V lost 4 bases, and 8 bases had no gene match. Germline assignment: CDR1 SGHNT and CDR2 YYREEE (reference sequence). Here the CDR3 reads CASSPSGGPHNEQFF. The CDR3 DNA reads as TGTGCCAGCAGCCCGAGCGGGGGCCCTCACAATGAGCAGTTCTTC.

This clonotype was found a few times. CDR3 coding DNA: TGTGCCAGCAGGACGACAGGGGATAATTCACCCCTCCACTTT. Translation: CASRTTGDNSPLHF. This chain uses TRBV7-9 with TRBJ1-6; 8 bases are a match to TRBD1. There are 14 residues in the CDR3. V was clipped by 6 bases and J by 5 bases; unmatched bases: 3. CDR1 SEHNR and CDR2 FQNEAQ come from the germline V gene (reference sequence).

This chain uses TRBV12-3 or TRBV12-4 with TRBJ1-2, with TRBD1 identical over 9 bases. CDR3 length: 13 residues. Losses at the gene ends were 6 bases for V and 6 bases for J; bases not matched to a gene: 5. Here the CDR3 reads CASSRTGEDGYTF. The DNA of the CDR3 is TGTGCCAGCAGCAGGACAGGGGAGGATGGCTACACCTTC.

The CDR3, as DNA: TGTGCCGGACAGGGACAGACCAATGGCTACACCTTC. Translated, it gives CAGQGQTNGYTF. The J gene is TRBJ1-2, the V gene TRBV6-1; 8 nucleotides line up with TRBD1. J lost 6 bases, V lost 11 bases, and 8 bases had no gene match. CDR3 size: 12 residues. Germline loops: CDR1 MNHNS, CDR2 SASEGT.

This clonotype was seen only a few times. The rearrangement uses TRBV20-1 and TRBJ1-3; no definite D call. The CDR3 runs to 16 residues. Between the trimmed V and J ends, which lost 0 bases and 0 bases, there was a span of 12 bases. Germline V gene data show CDR1 as DFQATT and CDR2 as SNEGSKA (reference sequence). In nucleotides, the CDR3 is TGCAGTGCTAGAGATTTAACTCTTAGCTCTGGAAACACCATATATTTT. Amino acids: CSARDLTLSSGNTIYF.

In this sample, this clonotype turned up a few times. V usage is TRBV5-1 and J usage is TRBJ1-1, with a tentative D call TRBD1 (6 bases). Trimming stripped 0 bases from V and 6 bases from J, with 12 bases between. Germline V gene data show CDR1 as SGHRS and CDR2 as YFSETQ. This CDR3 contains 14 residues. CDR3 DNA sequence: TGCGCCAGCAGCTTGGAAACAGGGTGGGCTGAAGCTTTCTTT. Translated, it gives CASSLETGWAEAFF.